One and the same sample provided the 24 T cell receptor beta chains below, sequenced in a study of molecular identifiers for immune sequencing clone quantification. In TCRdb, the PCR reads were re-called with MiXCR into one record per CDR3 protein. The sample records under 100,000 distinct CDR3 sequences, approximately 25% being singletons. Sequencing input: naive CD8+ T cells from blood, with Jurkat cell RNA spiked in. Stated subset: FACS-sorted CD8+CD4-CCR7+CD45RA+ naive T cells. The receptors originated from a human donor in good health. Some libraries in this study had Jurkat cell RNA spiked in.

This clonotype appeared many times. The gene calls are TRBV2 and TRBJ2-3; D unclear. From germline, CDR1 is SNHLY and CDR2 FYNNEI. Trimming shortened V by 3 bases and J by 0 bases, and 10 bases separated the two germline ends. The CDR3 covers 15 residues. CDR3 sequence: CASSDVRKSTDTQYF. The DNA for the CDR3 is TGTGCCAGCAGTGATGTAAGGAAGAGCACAGATACGCAGTATTTT.

This clonotype was seen more than once but under ten times. V usage is TRBV4-1 and J usage is TRBJ2-7; D remains ambiguous. This CDR3 comprises 14 residues. V was clipped by 2 bases and J by 2 bases, with 10 bases between them. Germline V gene sequence: CDR1 MGHRA, CDR2 YSYEKL. The CDR3 DNA follows: TGCGCCAGCAGCCAAATCCCTTTTGCCTACGAGCAGTACTTC. Protein: CASSQIPFAYEQYF.

By its share, this clonotype is medium-sized. The germline gene is not matched at one end of the junction; a read error may be the cause. The chain employs TRBV28 and TRBJ2-5; tentatively, D is TRBD1 (6 bases). The CDR3 runs to 14 residues. CDR1 and CDR2 from the germline V gene are MDHEN and SYDVKM. The CDR3 region is CASTLTGTQGTQYF. The CDR3 DNA reads TGTGCCAGCACCCTGACAGGAACCCAAGGGACCCAGTACTTC. The whole variable domain, remainder taken from reference TRBV28 and TRBJ2-5, is DVKVTQSSRYLVKRTGEKVFLECVQDMDHENMFWYRQDPGLGLRLIYFSYDVKMKEKGDIPEGYSVSREKKERFSLILESASTNQTSMYLCASTLTGTQGTQYFGPGTRLLVL.

The CDR3 spells CAWSGSTEAFF. The CDR3 bases are TGTGCCTGGAGTGGGAGCACTGAAGCTTTCTTT. V and J are TRBV30 and TRBJ1-1; D is undetermined. Germline CDR1 GTSNPN, CDR2 SVGIG (reference sequence). This CDR3 is built from 11 residues. The V gene lost 1 base and the J gene lost 4 bases, with 4 bases spanning the gap.

This clonotype was observed many times. This chain joins TRBV7-8 and TRBJ2-7; unclear D gene. V was trimmed by 5 bases and J by 2 bases, leaving 10 bases between them. The CDR3 is 13 amino acids. Germline values: CDR1 SGHVS, CDR2 FQNEAQ. CDR3 nucleotide sequence: TGTGCCAGCAGCCCCGACGGTCCCTACGAGCAGTACTTC. It is translated as CASSPDGPYEQYF.

As for this clonotype: A much larger clone lies one base from this, so it may be a read error. The chain couples TRBV27 to TRBJ1-1, with a weak D call TRBD1 (6 bases). The length of the CDR3 is 15 residues. Trimming took off 5 bases at V and 4 bases at J, with 17 bases between the two ends. CDR1 MNHEY and CDR2 SMNVEV come from the germline V gene (reference sequence). The CDR3 bases are TGTGCCAGCAGTCCCACGACAGTGGGGGCCACTGAAGCTTTCTTT. Translating it yields CASSPTTVGATEAFF.

This clonotype turned up a few times. The chain uses TRBV5-6 and TRBJ1-2; maybe TRBD1 (5 bases). The germline CDR1 and CDR2 sequences are SGHDT and YYEEEE. Trimming pared 0 bases from V and 4 bases from J, leaving 16 bases between. CDR3 length: 16 amino acids. The CDR3 reads CASSLGQGVGGYGYTF. The CDR3 region has the DNA TGTGCCAGCAGCTTGGGGCAGGGAGTAGGAGGCTATGGCTACACCTTC.

V gene TRBV9 combines with J gene TRBJ1-1, with D unresolved. The germline V and J ends were trimmed by 0 bases and 4 bases, with 13 bases remaining between them. The germline V gene encodes CDR1 SGDLS and CDR2 YYNGEE. This CDR3 contains 15 residues. CDR3: CASSVGRNGFTEAFF. DNA for the CDR3: TGTGCCAGCAGCGTAGGCAGGAACGGGTTCACTGAAGCTTTCTTT.

This clonotype was counted only a few times. The conserved phenylalanine or tryptophan normally closing the CDR3 is absent here, so this likely arose from a read error. The V gene is TRBV20-1, the J gene TRBJ2-6; no reliable D call. V lost 5 bases and J lost 2, with 10 bases in between. Germline CDR1 reads DFQATT; CDR2 reads SNEGSKA (reference sequence). The CDR3 loop spans 14 amino acids. The CDR3 here is CSALTGPGANVLTS. CDR3 sequence (DNA): TGCAGTGCTCTTACGGGTCCTGGGGCCAACGTCCTGACTTCC.

With respect to this clonotype: A much more abundant neighbour one base away suggests this may be a read error. This chain's CDR3 is CSAHHRGLPKNIQYF. Here the CDR3 DNA reads TGCAGTGCACACCACAGGGGGCTTCCCAAAAACATTCAGTACTTC. The J gene is TRBJ2-4, the V gene TRBV20-1, with 9 bases that match TRBD1. Germline V gives CDR1 DFQATT, CDR2 SNEGSKA (reference sequence). The CDR3 contains 15 residues. Trimming cost V 6 bases and J 2 bases; bases outside gene matches: 8.

The chain is built from TRBV30 and TRBJ2-7, with 8 bases that match TRBD1. V dropped 5 bases and J dropped 6; count of bases not matched to a gene: 6. Per the germline V gene, CDR1 is GTSNPN and CDR2 is SVGIG (reference sequence). The CDR3 contains 12 residues. The CDR3 DNA sequence: TGTGCCTGGTCCGACGACAGGGGCGAGCAGTACTTC. Amino acids: CAWSDDRGEQYF. Full variable domain (rest looked up from reference TRBV30 and TRBJ2-7): SQTIHQWPATLVQPVGSPLSLECTVEGTSNPNLYWYRQAAGRGLQLLFYSVGIGQISSEVPQNLSASRPQDRQFILSSKKLLLSDSGFYLCAWSDDRGEQYFGPGTRLTVT.

As DNA, the CDR3 is TGTGCCAGCAGTTACTTGGGACAGGGGGCGTATCAGCCCCAGCATTTT. Translating gives CASSYLGQGAYQPQHF. The chain uses TRBV6-2 or TRBV6-3 and TRBJ1-5; 12 nucleotides agree with TRBD1. The germline gives CDR1 MNHEY, CDR2 SVGEGT. V lost 1 base to trimming and J lost 5 bases; unmatched junction nucleotides: 3. This CDR3 contains 16 residues.

The table lists this clonotype with many counts. This sequence joins TRBV7-9 and TRBJ2-7; D ambiguous. Trimming removed 6 bases at V and 4 bases at J, with 13 bases between. Germline CDR1 and CDR2: SEHNR and FQNEAQ (reference sequence). This CDR3 is 13 amino acids long. Written as DNA, the CDR3 is TGTGCCAGCAGACCTAGTGCGAGGTACGAGCAGTACTTC. Translating gives CASRPSARYEQYF.

This clonotype has a handful of counts. The chain carries TRBV4-3 and TRBJ1-2, with unresolved D. Germline V gene sequence: CDR1 LGHNA, CDR2 YSLEER. The CDR3 runs to 16 residues. Trimming took off 0 bases at V and 4 bases at J, with 15 bases between the two ends. In DNA form, the CDR3 reads TGCGCCAGCAGCCAAGATCGGGTATATAACTCCTATGGCTACACCTTC. This gives the protein CASSQDRVYNSYGYTF.

Ten or more counts support this clonotype. The chain is built from TRBV29-1 and TRBJ2-3; no clear D gene. CDR3 length equals 13 residues. Per the germline V gene, CDR1 is SQVTM and CDR2 is ANQGSEA. Trimming took 0 bases from V and 6 from J, leaving 10 bases between them. In DNA form, the CDR3 reads TGCAGCGTTGAAGATATAAATTCGGATACGCAGTATTTT. This sequence encodes CSVEDINSDTQYF.

As to this clonotype: At one end the junction does not follow the germline gene, possibly because of a read error. V gene TRBV28 combines with J gene TRBJ1-1; maybe TRBD1 (5 bases). The CDR3 length is 15 residues. Germline V gene sequence: CDR1 MDHEN, CDR2 SYDVKM. This CDR3 is CACSLRGVGDTEAFF. The CDR3 DNA is TGTGCCTGCAGTTTACGGGGTGTGGGGGACACTGAAGCTTTCTTT.

The table lists this clonotype with many counts. The V gene is TRBV20-1, the J gene TRBJ2-3, with 7 positions matching TRBD2. V trimming: 3 bases; J trimming: 0 bases; junction bases outside the gene matches: 6. There are 15 residues in the CDR3. CDR1 is DFQATT, CDR2 SNEGSKA, per germline (reference sequence). The CDR3 sequence is CSARGTMTSTDTQYF. CDR3 coding DNA: TGCAGTGCTAGGGGGACTATGACTAGCACAGATACGCAGTATTTT.

This clonotype was recorded many times. The rearrangement links TRBV6-2 or TRBV6-3 to TRBJ2-7, with D possibly being TRBD1 or TRBD2 (5 bases each). CDR3 size: 16 residues. Germline values: CDR1 MNHEY, CDR2 SVGEGT. Trimming took 0 bases from V and 6 from J, leaving 18 bases between them. The CDR3 here is CASSYSNRDPVGEQYF. DNA for the CDR3: TGTGCCAGCAGTTACTCTAACCGGGACCCGGTTGGCGAGCAGTACTTC.

This clonotype was counted ten times or more. V usage is TRBV4-3 and J usage is TRBJ2-7; a possible D gene is TRBD1 (5 bases). This CDR3 is 16 amino acids long. The germline CDR1 and CDR2 sequences are LGHNA and YSLEER. Between the trimmed V and J ends, which lost 1 base and 1 base, there was a span of 14 bases. This CDR3 reads CASSQADSSGSYEQYF. Here the CDR3 DNA reads TGCGCCAGCAGCCAAGCCGACAGCTCCGGATCCTACGAGCAGTACTTC.

This clonotype has just a few counts. V usage is TRBV7-9 and J usage is TRBJ2-3; 11 bases align to TRBD2. Per germline, CDR1 SEHNR and CDR2 FQNEAQ (reference sequence). J gave up 3 bases and V 5 bases, and 4 bases lay outside the gene matches. The CDR3 consists of 15 residues. The CDR3 protein is CASSPSGGSTDTQYF. DNA for the CDR3: TGTGCCAGCAGCCCTAGCGGGGGGTCGACAGATACGCAGTATTTT.

V usage is TRBV24-1 and J usage is TRBJ2-2; tentative D call: TRBD1 (6 bases). V gave up 10 bases and J gave up 7 bases, with 12 bases separating them. Germline V gene data show CDR1 as KGHDR and CDR2 as SFDVKD. This CDR3 is built from 12 residues. CDR3 sequence: CATGGVYGELFF. Written as DNA, the CDR3 is TGTGCCACAGGGGGAGTATACGGGGAGCTGTTTTTT.

The chain joins TRBV29-1 to TRBJ2-1; D unresolved. There are 11 residues in the CDR3. V was cut by 7 bases and J by 3 bases, with 7 bases left in between. Germline assignment: CDR1 SQVTM and CDR2 ANQGSEA. The CDR3 DNA sequence: TGCAGCGGAACACTCTACAATGAGCAGTTCTTC. Amino acid sequence: CSGTLYNEQFF.

In the case of this clonotype: Just one base apart from a much larger clone, this may be a read error. This chain links TRBV29-1 with TRBJ2-2; D gene uncertain. Germline values: CDR1 SQVTM, CDR2 ANQGSEA. V was clipped by 4 bases and J by 0 bases, with 12 bases between them. This CDR3 spans 15 amino acids. CDR3 region: CSVGIPATNTGELFF. CDR3 DNA sequence: TGCAGCGTTGGGATCCCGGCCACGAACACCGGGGAGCTGTTTTTT.

As to this clonotype: A read error may explain this, as a much larger clone is one base away. The genes are TRBV7-9 and TRBJ2-2, with TRBD2 as a possible D gene (5 bases). This CDR3 region has 15 residues. Germline assignment: CDR1 SEHNR and CDR2 FQNEAQ (reference sequence). Here the CDR3 reads CACSLGRANTGELFF. The CDR3 DNA reads as TGTGCCTGCAGCTTAGGGCGGGCGAACACCGGGGAGCTGTTTTTT.